Detailed here is one TCR beta chain. As yet, its antigen is unknown. This specimen comes from a study of cytomegalovirus exposure and HLA in healthy donors. Whole-study findings and limits: In a later analysis, compared with equally common non-associated chains, HLA-associated beta chains were more expanded. After further analysis at a later stage, 16,951 TCR beta sequences were associated with HLA alleles at 0.05 false discovery rate.

Although they were nominally healthy when sampled, donors likely had unrecorded immune exposures. V lost 2 bases, J lost 9 bases, and 17 bases lay in between. Germline loops: CDR1 MNHEY, CDR2 SMNVEV (reference sequence). The CDR3 consists of 15 residues. Both 60 Vbeta primers and 13 Jbeta primers went into the PCR. Assay: immunoSEQ multiplex PCR; the TCRdb copy retains only in-frame clones and omits some. The sample shows 170,000 or so clones, 80% of them seen only once. This chain joins TRBV27 and TRBJ2-1, with D possibly matching TRBD1 (5 bases). The clonotype comes from a man aged 25-45 years in good health and CMV-seropositive. The sample taken for sequencing was PBMCs. CDR3 protein: CASSLQGRIRREQFF. The CDR3 DNA is TGTGCCAGCAGTTTACAGGGAAGGATACGGCGTGAGCAGTTCTTC.